This TCR beta chain came from a study of CD8 T cells in ankylosing spondylitis. General study findings and limits: Reactive arthritis synovial fluid and blood were previously reported to contain some motif variants. Disease-linked clones displayed a CD8+ phenotype and appeared relatively rarely in peripheral blood. Significantly higher representation of disease-linked clones was reported for matched ankylosing spondylitis synovial fluid.

This clonotype was counted a few times. Its specificity is not known. Germline CDR1 is SGHTA and CDR2 is FQGNSA. The CDR3 is 15 amino acids. V shed 9 bases and J shed 3 bases, with 20 bases lying between them. With molecular barcodes, quantitative 5'-RACE was used to make the TCR beta libraries. TCRdb independently ran MiXCR on the 5' RACE reads; one entry per CDR3 protein. The sample has some 150,000 distinct CDR3 sequences, 44% seen once. The V and J genes are TRBV7-2 and TRBJ1-1, with a tentative D call TRBD1 (5 bases). Input material: synovial fluid, either unsorted or a sorted T cell fraction (not recorded which). The TCR sequence derives from a male donor with ankylosing spondylitis. The CDR3 loop reads CARAGRVGADTEAFF. As DNA, the CDR3 is TGTGCCAGGGCCGGGCGAGTCGGGGCTGACACTGAAGCTTTCTTT.